This record looks at one T cell receptor (beta chain) sequence and its context. The antigen is undetermined. The entry originates in a study of OX40 agonist ivuxolimab in advanced cancers. For the study at large: Every 2 weeks, patients got intravenous ivuxolimab at one of six dose levels (0.01-10 mg/kg). Of the participants, approximately 40% had some prior anti-PD-1, anti-PD-L1 or anti-CTLA-4 therapy, which was allowed.

Deletions cut 0 bases from V and 4 bases from J, with 2 bases between. This CDR3 has 12 residues. Germline V CDR1 and CDR2: SGDLS, YYNGEE. The study, taken as a whole, reports: Expanded clones were, on average, more numerous in CD8+ T cells than in CD4+. At 0.1 to 3.0 mg/kg and by week 6, CD4+ and CD8+ T cells in the blood had expanded clonally.

Clones were sequenced by immunoSEQ multiplex PCR, and TCRdb holds only the in-frame ones, with some missing. The sample includes about 93,000 clones, roughly 89% of them seen just once. This sequence originates from an adult with an advanced solid tumor such as melanoma, head and neck, liver or kidney cancer. This chain joins TRBV9 and TRBJ1-3; no clear D gene. The starting material was CD4+ or CD8+ T cells sorted from blood, obtained in a trial of the OX40 agonist ivuxolimab. This CDR3 reads CASSVAGNTIYF. CDR3 DNA: TGTGCCAGCAGCGTAGCCGGAAACACCATATATTTT.